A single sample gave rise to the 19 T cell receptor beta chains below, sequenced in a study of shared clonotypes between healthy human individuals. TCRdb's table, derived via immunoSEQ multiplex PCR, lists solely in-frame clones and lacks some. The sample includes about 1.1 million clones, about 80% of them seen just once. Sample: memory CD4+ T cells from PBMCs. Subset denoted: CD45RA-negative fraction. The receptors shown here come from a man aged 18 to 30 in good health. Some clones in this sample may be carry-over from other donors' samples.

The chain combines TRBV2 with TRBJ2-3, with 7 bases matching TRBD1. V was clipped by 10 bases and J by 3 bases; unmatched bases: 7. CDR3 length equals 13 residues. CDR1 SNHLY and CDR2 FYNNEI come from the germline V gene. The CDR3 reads CATERDRTDTQYF. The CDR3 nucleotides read TGTGCCACGGAAAGGGACAGAACAGATACGCAGTATTTT. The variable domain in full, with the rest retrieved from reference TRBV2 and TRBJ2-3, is EPEVTQTPSHQVTQMGQEVILRCVPISNHLYFYWYRQILGQKVEFLVSFYNNEISEKSEIFDDQFSVERPDGSNFTLKIRSTKLEDSAMYFCATERDRTDTQYFGPGTRLTVL.

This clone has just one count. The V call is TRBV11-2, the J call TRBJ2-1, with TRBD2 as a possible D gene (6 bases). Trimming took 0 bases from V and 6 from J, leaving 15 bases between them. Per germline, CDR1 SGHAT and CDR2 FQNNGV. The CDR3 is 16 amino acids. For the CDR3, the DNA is TGTGCCAGCAGCTTAGATTGGTCTAGCGCATCCAATGAGCAGTTCTTC. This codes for CASSLDWSSASNEQFF.

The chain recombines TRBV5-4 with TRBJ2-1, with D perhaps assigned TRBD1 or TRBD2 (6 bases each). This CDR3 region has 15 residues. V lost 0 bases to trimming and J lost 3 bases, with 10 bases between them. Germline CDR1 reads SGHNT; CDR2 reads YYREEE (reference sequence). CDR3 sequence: CASSLVGGGYNEQFF. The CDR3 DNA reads TGTGCCAGCAGCTTGGTGGGGGGCGGCTACAATGAGCAGTTCTTC.

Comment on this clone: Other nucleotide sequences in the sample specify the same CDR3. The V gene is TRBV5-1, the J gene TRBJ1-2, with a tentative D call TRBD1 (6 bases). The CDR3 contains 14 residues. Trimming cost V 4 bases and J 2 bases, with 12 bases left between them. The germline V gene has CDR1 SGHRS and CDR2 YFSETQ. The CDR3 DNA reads TGCGCCAGCAGCCTAGGACAGAGCAACTATGGCTACACCTTC. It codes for CASSLGQSNYGYTF.

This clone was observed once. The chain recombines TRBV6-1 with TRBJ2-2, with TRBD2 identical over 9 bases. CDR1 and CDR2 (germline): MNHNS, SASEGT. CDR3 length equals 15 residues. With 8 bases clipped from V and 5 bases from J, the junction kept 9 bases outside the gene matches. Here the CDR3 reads CASSRREGYTGELFF. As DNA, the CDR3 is TGTGCCAGCTCACGGCGGGAGGGTTATACCGGGGAGCTGTTTTTT.

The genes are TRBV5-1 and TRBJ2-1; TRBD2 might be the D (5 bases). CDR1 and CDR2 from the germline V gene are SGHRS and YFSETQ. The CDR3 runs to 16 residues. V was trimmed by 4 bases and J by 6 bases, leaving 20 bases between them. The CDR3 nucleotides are TGCGCCAGCAGCGTGTATTCGGGAAGAACTACCAATGAGCAGTTCTTC. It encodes CASSVYSGRTTNEQFF.

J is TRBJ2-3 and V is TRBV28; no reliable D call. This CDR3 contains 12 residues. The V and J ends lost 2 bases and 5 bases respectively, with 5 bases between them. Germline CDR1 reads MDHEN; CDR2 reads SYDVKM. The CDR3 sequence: CASSLGVDTQYF. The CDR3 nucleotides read TGTGCCAGCAGTTTAGGGGTAGATACGCAGTATTTT.

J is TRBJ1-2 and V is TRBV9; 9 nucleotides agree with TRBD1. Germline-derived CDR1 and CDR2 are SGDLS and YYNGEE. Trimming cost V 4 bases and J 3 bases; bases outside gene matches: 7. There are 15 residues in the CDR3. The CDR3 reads CASSPGQGGHYGYTF. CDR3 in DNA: TGTGCCAGCAGCCCGGGACAGGGTGGGCACTATGGCTACACCTTC.

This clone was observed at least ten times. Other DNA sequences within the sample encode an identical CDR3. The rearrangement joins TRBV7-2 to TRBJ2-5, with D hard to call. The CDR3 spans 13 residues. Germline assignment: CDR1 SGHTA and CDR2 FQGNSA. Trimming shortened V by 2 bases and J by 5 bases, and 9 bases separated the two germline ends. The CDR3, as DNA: TGTGCCAGCAGCTTAAGTCTAGGGGAGACCCAGTACTTC. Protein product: CASSLSLGETQYF.

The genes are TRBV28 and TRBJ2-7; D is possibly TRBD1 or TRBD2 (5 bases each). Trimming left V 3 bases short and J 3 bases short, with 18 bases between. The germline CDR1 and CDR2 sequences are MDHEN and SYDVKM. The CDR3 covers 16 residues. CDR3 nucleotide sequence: TGTGCCAGCAGTTTTCCAGGGTCATTGAGGGACTACGAGCAGTACTTC. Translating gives CASSFPGSLRDYEQYF.

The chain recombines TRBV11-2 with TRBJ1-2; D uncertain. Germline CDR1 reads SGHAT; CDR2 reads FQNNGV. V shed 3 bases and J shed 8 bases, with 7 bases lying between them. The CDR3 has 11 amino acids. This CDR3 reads CASSLGSGYTF. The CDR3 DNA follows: TGTGCCAGCAGCTTGGGGAGCGGCTACACCTTC.

CDR3 residues: CASSLSAAGVSNEQFF. For the CDR3, the DNA is TGTGCCAGCAGCCTATCGGCGGCGGGAGTGTCGAATGAGCAGTTCTTC. The chain joins TRBV11-3 to TRBJ2-1; 7 bases agree with TRBD2. CDR1 and CDR2 (germline): SGHNT, YENEEA. The length of the CDR3 is 16 residues. Trimming at V came to 5 bases and at J to 7 bases, leaving 14 bases not matched to a gene.

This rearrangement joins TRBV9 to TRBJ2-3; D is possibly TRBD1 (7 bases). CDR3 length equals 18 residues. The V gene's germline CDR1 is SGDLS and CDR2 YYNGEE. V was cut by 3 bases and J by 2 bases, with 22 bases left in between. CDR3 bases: TGTGCCAGCAGCGGGAGGGGAATACAGGGGAGGATCACAGATACGCAGTATTTT. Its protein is CASSGRGIQGRITDTQYF.

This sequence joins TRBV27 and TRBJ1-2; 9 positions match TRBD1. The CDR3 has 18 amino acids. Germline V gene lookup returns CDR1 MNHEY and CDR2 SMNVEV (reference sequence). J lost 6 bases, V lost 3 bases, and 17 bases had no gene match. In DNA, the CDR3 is TGTGCCAGCAGTTTTTTCCCCCCTACCGGGACAGGGAATCATGGCTACACCTTC. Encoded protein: CASSFFPPTGTGNHGYTF.

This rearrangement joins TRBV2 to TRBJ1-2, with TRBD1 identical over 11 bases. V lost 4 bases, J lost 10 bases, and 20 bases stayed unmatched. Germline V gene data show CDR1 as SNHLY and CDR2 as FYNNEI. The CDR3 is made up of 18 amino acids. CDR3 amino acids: CASSGTGGASVWFLDYTF. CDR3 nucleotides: TGTGCCAGCAGTGGGACAGGGGGCGCGTCCGTATGGTTCTTAGACTACACCTTC.

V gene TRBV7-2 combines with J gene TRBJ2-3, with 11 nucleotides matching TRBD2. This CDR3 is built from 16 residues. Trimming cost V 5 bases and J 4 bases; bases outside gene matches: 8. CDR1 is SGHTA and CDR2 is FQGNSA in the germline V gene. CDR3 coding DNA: TGTGCCAGCAGCCATAGGACTAGCGGGCATCCAGATACGCAGTATTTT. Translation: CASSHRTSGHPDTQYF.

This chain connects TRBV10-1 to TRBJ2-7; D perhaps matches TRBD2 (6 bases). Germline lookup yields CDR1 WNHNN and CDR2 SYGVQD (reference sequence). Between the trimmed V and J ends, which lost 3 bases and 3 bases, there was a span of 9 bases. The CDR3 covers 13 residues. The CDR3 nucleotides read TGCGCCAGCAGTGAACCGGGACTCTACGAGCAGTACTTC. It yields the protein CASSEPGLYEQYF.

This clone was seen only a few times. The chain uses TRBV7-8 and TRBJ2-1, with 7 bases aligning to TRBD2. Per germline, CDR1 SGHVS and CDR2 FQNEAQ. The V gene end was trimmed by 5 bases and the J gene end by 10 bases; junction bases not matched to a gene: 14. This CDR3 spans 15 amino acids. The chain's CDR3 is CASSPEWEGRVEQFF. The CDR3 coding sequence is TGTGCCAGCAGCCCCGAGTGGGAGGGCCGGGTAGAGCAGTTCTTC.

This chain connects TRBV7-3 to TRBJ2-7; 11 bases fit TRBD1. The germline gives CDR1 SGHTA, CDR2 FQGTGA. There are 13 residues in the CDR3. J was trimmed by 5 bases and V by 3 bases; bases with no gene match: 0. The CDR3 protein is CASSLDRGHEQYF. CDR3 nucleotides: TGTGCCAGCAGCTTGGACAGGGGGCACGAGCAGTACTTC.